This TCR beta chain was sequenced for a study of blood T cell repertoires in COVID-19. As for the study in general: Spain, Italy and the United States supplied samples that represented acute and convalescent COVID-19. Sources were T cells, B-cell-depleted T cells, or PBMCs; the material itself was cDNA or gDNA.

V was clipped by 0 bases and J by 5 bases; unmatched bases: 10. Germline CDR1 and CDR2: SGHTA and FQGTGA. The CDR3 runs to 17 residues. As originally analysed: Estimates of nucleated cell counts were drawn from the amplification of reference gene primers. Profiled with immunoSEQ multiplex PCR; TCRdb holds only in-frame clones, not every one. V, J and clone size derive from that table, while D and trimming were established from the DNA sequence. The data show about 160,000 clones, roughly 90% seen once. The rearrangement uses TRBV7-3 and TRBJ2-3; 8 bases line up with TRBD2. The sample was peripheral blood. The receptor was isolated from a man aged 45-65 years with acute or convalescent COVID-19. In nucleotides, the CDR3 is TGTGCCAGCAGCTTAACGGGGACTAGGGGGTATGAAGATACGCAGTATTTT. Translated, it gives CASSLTGTRGYEDTQYF.